The present T cell receptor beta chain was sequenced within a study of blood T cell repertoires in COVID-19. Looking at the study overall: Whether acute or convalescent, the COVID-19 samples came from the United States, Italy and Spain.

TCRdb keeps only in-frame clones here, not all; method: immunoSEQ multiplex PCR. The sample carries fewer than 100,000 clones, approximately 86% recorded once. CDR1 and CDR2 (germline): LNHDA, SQIVND (reference sequence). V gave up 1 base and J gave up 3 bases, with 18 bases separating them. This CDR3 spans 17 amino acids. The rearrangement joins TRBV19 to TRBJ1-1; maybe TRBD1 (5 bases). The sequence derives from a man in his 60s with acute or convalescent COVID-19. The sequenced material came from peripheral blood. In DNA form, the CDR3 reads TGTGCCAGTAGTATAGGGTTCGGCGGGACGCTTGACACTGAAGCTTTCTTT. It yields the protein CASSIGFGGTLDTEAFF.